This T cell receptor beta chain was identified during a study of blood T cell repertoires in COVID-19. About the study: T cells, B-cell-depleted T cells, or PBMCs supplied cDNA or gDNA.

Data came from immunoSEQ multiplex PCR; TCRdb stores just in-frame clones and leaves some out. The repertoire holds a few hundred thousand clones, approximately 81% seen once, with about 17% in the top ten. The V and J ends lost 0 bases and 0 bases, in that order; junction bases with no gene match: 9. CDR3 size: 19 residues. The V gene's germline CDR1 is GTSNPN and CDR2 SVGIG (reference sequence). Recruits, aged roughly 18 to 95 years, lived in 24 US areas. The recovered donors of Cohort 3 showed two negative PCRs, clearance, or symptom resolution. This clone was observed a handful of times. The sequence came from a middle-aged man who had recovered from COVID-19. Material for sequencing was PBMCs or T cells enriched from blood (not recorded which). The chain employs TRBV30 and TRBJ2-3; 13 bases align to TRBD2. DNA of the CDR3: TGTGCCTGGAGTGTAGGGGGACTAGCGGGGAAACCTAGCACAGATACGCAGTATTTT. This gives the protein CAWSVGGLAGKPSTDTQYF.